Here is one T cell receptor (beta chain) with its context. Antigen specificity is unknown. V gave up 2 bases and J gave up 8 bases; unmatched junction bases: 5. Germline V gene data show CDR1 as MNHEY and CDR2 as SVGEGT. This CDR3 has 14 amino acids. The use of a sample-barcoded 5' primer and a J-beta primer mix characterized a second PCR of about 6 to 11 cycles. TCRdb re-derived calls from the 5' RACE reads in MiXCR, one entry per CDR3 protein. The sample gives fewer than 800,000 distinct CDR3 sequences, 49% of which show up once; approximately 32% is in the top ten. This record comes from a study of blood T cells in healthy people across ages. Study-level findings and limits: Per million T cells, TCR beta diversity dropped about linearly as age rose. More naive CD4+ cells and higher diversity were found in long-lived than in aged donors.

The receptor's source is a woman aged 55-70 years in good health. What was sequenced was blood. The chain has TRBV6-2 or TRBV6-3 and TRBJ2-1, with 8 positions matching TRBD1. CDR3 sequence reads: CASSYTRGRDEQFF. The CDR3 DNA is TGTGCCAGCAGTTACACCAGGGGGCGGGATGAGCAGTTCTTC.